The 29 T cell receptor beta chains below were found in one sample sequenced in a study of cytomegalovirus exposure and HLA in healthy donors. Generated by immunoSEQ multiplex PCR, the TCRdb table keeps only in-frame clones and is missing some. The sample lists 130,000 to 150,000 clones, 85% to 90% seen once, with 6.2% in the top ten. Input material: PBMCs. These receptors were collected from a woman in her 30s in good health and CMV-seropositive.

This clone has a single count. This chain joins TRBV19 and TRBJ1-1; 9 nucleotides agree with TRBD1. The junction had 6 bases not matched to a gene; V was cut back by 6 bases and J by 7 bases. CDR3 size: 13 residues. Germline V gives CDR1 LNHDA, CDR2 SQIVND (reference sequence). CDR3 protein: CASSAGQGYEAFF. The CDR3, as DNA: TGTGCCAGTAGCGCGGGACAGGGATATGAAGCTTTCTTT.

The J gene is TRBJ2-5, the V gene TRBV11-1, with 12 positions matching TRBD2. CDR1 and CDR2 from the germline V gene are SGHAT and FQDESV (reference sequence). Losses at the gene ends were 5 bases for V and 4 bases for J; bases not matched to a gene: 8. The CDR3 spans 16 residues. The CDR3 protein is CASSAPSGGAPETQYF. The CDR3 DNA sequence: TGTGCCAGCAGCGCACCTAGCGGGGGGGCCCCAGAGACCCAGTACTTC. Full variable domain (missing parts from reference TRBV11-1 and TRBJ2-5): EAEVAQSPRYKITEKSQAVAFWCDPISGHATLYWYRQILGQGPELLVQFQDESVVDDSQLPKDRFSAERLKGVDSTLKIQPAELGDSAMYLCASSAPSGGAPETQYFGPGTRLLVL.

The gene calls are TRBV5-1 and TRBJ1-4; D ambiguous. The CDR3 length is 14 residues. V was pared by 3 bases and J by 10 bases, with 16 bases between. Looked up from germline, CDR1 is SGHRS and CDR2 is YFSETQ. CDR3 sequence (DNA): TGCGCCAGCAGCTCACCGGGTCCGACGGCAAAACTGTTTTTT. Its translation: CASSSPGPTAKLFF.

As regards this clone: The sample has other DNA sequences that encode this CDR3 too. The gene calls are TRBV27 and TRBJ2-7, with TRBD1 matching over 7 bases. The CDR3 has 13 residues. Germline V gives CDR1 MNHEY, CDR2 SMNVEV (reference sequence). The trim removed 5 bases at V and 2 bases at J, leaving 3 bases unmatched. The CDR3 loop is CASSLGTAYEQYF. In DNA, the CDR3 is TGTGCCAGCAGTCTAGGGACAGCCTACGAGCAGTACTTC.

The chain joins TRBV11-2 to TRBJ1-5, with D possibly matching TRBD1 (6 bases). V was shortened by 3 bases and J by 6 bases, with 15 bases between the two germline ends. From germline, CDR1 is SGHAT and CDR2 FQNNGV. CDR3 length: 15 amino acids. CDR3 DNA: TGTGCCAGCAGCTTTGGGGGGGCGCACGGTCAGCCCCAGCATTTT. Translation gives CASSFGGAHGQPQHF.

The genes are TRBV6-1 and TRBJ1-2, with 7 positions matching TRBD1. Germline V CDR1 and CDR2: MNHNS, SASEGT. Trimming took 10 bases from V and 4 from J; bases not matched to a gene: 9. CDR3 length: 13 amino acids. The CDR3 reads CATRTGTSYGYTF. CDR3 nucleotide sequence: TGTGCCACCCGGACAGGAACTTCCTATGGCTACACCTTC.

J is TRBJ1-2 and V is TRBV4-1, with D possibly TRBD1 on 6 matching bases. Deletions cut 4 bases from V and 0 bases from J, with 6 bases between. Germline CDR1 MGHRA, CDR2 YSYEKL. The CDR3 loop spans 13 amino acids. CDR3 residues: CASSRDTNYGYTF. DNA of the CDR3: TGCGCCAGCAGCCGGGACACTAACTATGGCTACACCTTC.

The V call is TRBV5-4, the J call TRBJ2-1; TRBD2 agrees at 9 bases. This CDR3 comprises 14 residues. Losses at the gene ends were 2 bases for V and 9 bases for J; bases not matched to a gene: 6. CDR1 and CDR2 from the germline V gene are SGHNT and YYREEE (reference sequence). In DNA form, the CDR3 reads TGTGCCAGCAGCTTACTAGCGGGCTTCGCTGAGCAGTTCTTC. Translation: CASSLLAGFAEQFF.

The J gene is TRBJ1-1, the V gene TRBV2; D not resolved. This CDR3 region has 11 residues. Trimming removed 8 bases from V and 1 base from J, with 5 bases in between. The V gene's germline CDR1 is SNHLY and CDR2 FYNNEI. This CDR3 is CASFGNTEAFF. The DNA of the CDR3 is TGTGCCAGCTTCGGGAACACTGAAGCTTTCTTT.

The J gene is TRBJ2-1, the V gene TRBV2; possible D gene TRBD1, 7 bases. CDR1 and CDR2 from the germline V gene are SNHLY and FYNNEI. This CDR3 has 15 residues. Trimming took off 6 bases at V and 4 bases at J, with 16 bases between the two ends. The CDR3 is CASRADRAGYNEQFF. In DNA form, the CDR3 reads TGTGCCAGCAGGGCCGACAGGGCGGGGTACAATGAGCAGTTCTTC. The variable domain in full, with the rest retrieved from reference TRBV2 and TRBJ2-1, is EPEVTQTPSHQVTQMGQEVILRCVPISNHLYFYWYRQILGQKVEFLVSFYNNEISEKSEIFDDQFSVERPDGSNFTLKIRSTKLEDSAMYFCASRADRAGYNEQFFGPGTRLTVL.

The V call is TRBV28, the J call TRBJ2-2; 10 bases line up with TRBD1. Germline assignment: CDR1 MDHEN and CDR2 SYDVKM. J lost 6 bases, V lost 5 bases, and 9 bases had no gene match. The CDR3 extends over 16 amino acids. The chain's CDR3 is CASSDPGQGLSGELFF. CDR3 DNA sequence: TGTGCCAGCAGTGACCCGGGACAGGGGTTATCCGGGGAGCTGTTTTTT.

V and J are TRBV19 and TRBJ2-1; D is uncertain. V was shortened by 8 bases and J by 7 bases, with 15 bases between the two germline ends. The length of the CDR3 is 13 residues. Germline V gene lookup returns CDR1 LNHDA and CDR2 SQIVND (reference sequence). CDR3 nucleotides: TGTGCCAGTCTGTCACCTCGGTGGAATGAGCAGTTCTTC. Translating gives CASLSPRWNEQFF.

V gene TRBV7-9 combines with J gene TRBJ2-7; TRBD1 aligns across 9 bases. Germline-derived CDR1 and CDR2 are SEHNR and FQNEAQ (reference sequence). The CDR3 contains 15 residues. V was pared by 5 bases and J by 1 base, with 6 bases of the junction left unmatched. Here the CDR3 reads CASSIGTGPSYEQYF. The CDR3, as DNA: TGTGCCAGCAGCATAGGGACAGGGCCTTCCTACGAGCAGTACTTC.

Only one count was recorded for this clone. The genes are TRBV27 and TRBJ2-1, with 10 bases fitting TRBD1. Germline V gene sequence: CDR1 MNHEY, CDR2 SMNVEV (reference sequence). CDR3 size: 13 residues. The trim removed 3 bases at V and 8 bases at J, leaving 1 base unmatched. The CDR3 reads CASSFGQGDEQFF. The CDR3, as DNA: TGTGCCAGCAGTTTCGGACAGGGGGATGAGCAGTTCTTC.

The chain has TRBV6-1 and TRBJ2-7; 8 nucleotides match TRBD1. The CDR3 has 14 amino acids. After removal of 2 bases from V and 6 bases from J, the junction contained 6 bases not matched to a gene. Germline V lookup: CDR1 MNHNS, CDR2 SASEGT. The CDR3 nucleotides read TGTGCCAGCAGTGAAAGGACAGGGATGCGCGAGCAGTACTTC. Amino acids: CASSERTGMREQYF.

The rearrangement joins TRBV7-9 to TRBJ2-3; no definite D call. This CDR3 comprises 16 residues. Germline CDR1 is SEHNR and CDR2 is FQNEAQ (reference sequence). Trimming left V 2 bases short and J 2 bases short, with 14 bases between. The CDR3 region is CASSLFWPLNTDTQYF. The DNA of the CDR3 is TGTGCCAGCAGCTTATTTTGGCCTTTAAACACAGATACGCAGTATTTT.

Of note for this clone: The same CDR3 can be traced to other DNA sequences in this sample. The chain recombines TRBV2 with TRBJ2-3, with 8 bases fitting TRBD2. The V segment lost 3 bases and the J segment 0 bases; nucleotides outside the gene matches: 2. This CDR3 has 15 amino acids. Germline V gene sequence: CDR1 SNHLY, CDR2 FYNNEI. In DNA, the CDR3 is TGTGCCAGCAGTGAGGAGCGGGGGAGCACAGATACGCAGTATTTT. This codes for CASSEERGSTDTQYF. Supplemented by reference TRBV2 and TRBJ2-3, the full variable domain reads EPEVTQTPSHQVTQMGQEVILRCVPISNHLYFYWYRQILGQKVEFLVSFYNNEISEKSEIFDDQFSVERPDGSNFTLKIRSTKLEDSAMYFCASSEERGSTDTQYFGPGTRLTVL.

This sequence joins TRBV27 and TRBJ1-4; D is uncertain. Germline CDR1 and CDR2: MNHEY and SMNVEV (reference sequence). This CDR3 is 16 amino acids long. Trimming shortened V by 6 bases and J by 8 bases, and 22 bases separated the two germline ends. The CDR3 spells CASSDTKFGRNEKLFF. The CDR3 nucleotides are TGTGCCAGCAGCGATACAAAGTTTGGCAGGAACGAAAAACTGTTTTTT.

The rearrangement uses TRBV6-6 and TRBJ1-6; D gene unclear. V was clipped by 1 base and J by 1 base, with 5 bases between them. The CDR3 spans 15 residues. CDR1 is MNHNY, CDR2 SVGAGI, per germline (reference sequence). Here the CDR3 DNA reads TGTGCCAGCAGTTACTTACAGTCCTATAATTCACCCCTCCACTTT. Amino acid sequence: CASSYLQSYNSPLHF.

This sequence joins TRBV5-5 and TRBJ2-7; tentative D call: TRBD1 (6 bases). CDR1 and CDR2 from the germline V gene are SGHKS and YYEKEE (reference sequence). V shed 1 base and J shed 0 bases, with 11 bases lying between them. This CDR3 is built from 15 residues. CDR3 nucleotides: TGTGCCAGCAGCTTGTCTGGACAGAGCTCCTACGAGCAGTACTTC. Protein: CASSLSGQSSYEQYF.

This chain uses TRBV5-4 with TRBJ1-4; D not certain. The V gene lost 2 bases and the J gene lost 8 bases, with 7 bases spanning the gap. CDR3 size: 12 residues. The germline CDR1 and CDR2 sequences are SGHNT and YYREEE (reference sequence). In DNA, the CDR3 is TGTGCCAGCAGCTTCGGTACGGAAAAACTGTTTTTT. Residues: CASSFGTEKLFF.

The rearrangement uses TRBV5-1 and TRBJ1-1, with D perhaps TRBD1 (5 bases). Trimming took off 2 bases at V and 1 base at J, with 6 bases between the two ends. The CDR3 is 13 residues long. Per the germline V gene, CDR1 is SGHRS and CDR2 is YFSETQ. CDR3 sequence reads: CASSLGENTEAFF. The CDR3 DNA reads TGCGCCAGCAGCTTAGGGGAGAACACTGAAGCTTTCTTT.

The V call is TRBV7-8, the J call TRBJ2-1; TRBD2 matches 9 bases. The CDR3 has 15 residues. After removal of 6 bases from V and 2 bases from J, the junction contained 5 bases not matched to a gene. The germline V gene encodes CDR1 SGHVS and CDR2 FQNEAQ. DNA of the CDR3: TGTGCCAGCAGTCTGGGCGGGAGGGCCTACAATGAGCAGTTCTTC. Translating gives CASSLGGRAYNEQFF. The full variable domain, in which reference TRBV7-8 and TRBJ2-1 provide the parts outside the CDR3, is GAGVSQSPRYKVAKRGQDVALRCDPISGHVSLFWYQQALGQGPEFLTYFQNEAQLDKSGLPSDRFFAERPEGSVSTLKIQRTQQEDSAVYLCASSLGGRAYNEQFFGPGTRLTVL.

The gene calls are TRBV7-2 and TRBJ2-7, with 10 positions matching TRBD2. The CDR3 has 15 residues. V lost 3 bases and J lost 3; bases outside the gene matches: 5. The V gene's germline CDR1 is SGHTA and CDR2 FQGNSA. The CDR3 DNA reads as TGTGCCAGCAGCTTCCGGACTAGCGGACTCTACGAGCAGTACTTC. Amino acid sequence: CASSFRTSGLYEQYF.

The chain employs TRBV9 and TRBJ2-7, with D maybe TRBD2 (6 bases). This CDR3 comprises 15 residues. V lost 0 bases and J lost 5, with 15 bases in between. In germline, CDR1 is SGDLS, CDR2 YYNGEE. This CDR3 is CASSVGGGKFNEQYF. The CDR3 DNA follows: TGTGCCAGCAGCGTAGGGGGCGGGAAATTCAACGAGCAGTACTTC. Full variable domain (remainder filled in from reference TRBV9 and TRBJ2-7): DSGVTQTPKHLITATGQRVTLRCSPRSGDLSVYWYQQSLDQGLQFLIQYYNGEERAKGNILERFSAQQFPDLHSELNLSSLELGDSALYFCASSVGGGKFNEQYFGPGTRLTVT.

The chain links TRBV5-1 to TRBJ2-1; 10 bases fit TRBD2. From germline, CDR1 is SGHRS and CDR2 YFSETQ. V was pared by 5 bases and J by 3 bases, with 5 bases of the junction left unmatched. The CDR3 contains 15 residues. CDR3 in DNA: TGCGCCAGCAGAGCCGGGACTAGCGTCTACAATGAGCAGTTCTTC. Its translation: CASRAGTSVYNEQFF.

V is TRBV7-9 and J is TRBJ2-7; weak D call: TRBD2 (5 bases). CDR1 is SEHNR and CDR2 is FQNEAQ in the germline V gene (reference sequence). The germline V and J ends were trimmed by 0 bases and 6 bases, with 9 bases remaining between them. CDR3 length: 13 amino acids. The CDR3 region has the DNA TGTGCCAGCAGCTTAGCGGGGAGTCCCGAGCAGTACTTC. Its protein is CASSLAGSPEQYF.

This chain links TRBV6-5 with TRBJ2-7; D perhaps matches TRBD2 (5 bases). V was cut by 3 bases and J by 7 bases, with 13 bases left in between. This CDR3 is built from 13 residues. Germline CDR1 reads MNHEY; CDR2 reads SVGAGI. The chain's CDR3 is CASSYVKPGEQYF. The CDR3 DNA is TGTGCCAGCAGTTATGTTAAGCCGGGGGAGCAGTACTTC.

In DNA form, the CDR3 reads TGTGCCAGCAAGATCGGCGGGACAGGGATCTACGAGCAGTACTTC. Its protein product is CASKIGGTGIYEQYF. The chain employs TRBV27 and TRBJ2-7; TRBD1 matches 9 bases. With V trimmed by 7 bases and J by 3 bases, 10 bases remained unmatched. The CDR3 contains 15 residues. Germline lookup yields CDR1 MNHEY and CDR2 SMNVEV (reference sequence).